The T cell receptor (beta chain) described here comes from a study of prognosis after radiotherapy for stage I lung cancer. This clonotype was counted ten times or more. Trimming left V 3 bases short and J 2 bases short, with 7 bases between. CDR1 SGHAT and CDR2 FQNNGV come from the germline V gene. The CDR3 is 13 amino acids. Peripheral venous blood was drawn in roughly 6.5-milliliter volumes, with a draw taken at each of two separate time points. With two-round multiplex PCR, TCR beta CDR3 sequences were amplified from genomic DNA. First-round PCR, the initial amplification, used primers specific to each TRBV and TRBJ gene. TCRdb itself ran the multiplex PCR reads through MiXCR, one entry per CDR3 protein. Of 20,000 or so distinct CDR3 sequences in the sample, more than 40% were seen once.

This receptor was taken from a donor at least 50 years old with non-small cell lung cancer. The specimen was PBMCs, collected before or after stereotactic body radiation therapy (not recorded which). The rearrangement uses TRBV11-2 and TRBJ2-5; D gene uncertain. In DNA form, the CDR3 reads TGTGCCAGCAGCTTCGGCATTCAAGAGACCCAGTACTTC. It is translated as CASSFGIQETQYF.